Described below is a single T cell receptor (beta chain) sequence and its context. This sample stems from a study of technical replicates of blood from a few donors. Sequenced by immunoSEQ multiplex PCR; TCRdb stores in-frame clones only, minus some. The sample has roughly 100,000 clones; roughly 95% are singletons. Germline CDR1 is SGHRS and CDR2 is YFSETQ. The CDR3 consists of 17 residues. Trimming left V 7 bases short and J 5 bases short, with 28 bases between. The sequence derives from a human donor in good health. The chain uses TRBV5-1 and TRBJ2-7; D unclear. Specimen: T cells isolated from PBMCs. The CDR3 DNA reads TGCGCCAGCCGTTCTCGAGAGCTACTAAAGATGTCGAACGAGCAGTACTTC. This encodes CASRSRELLKMSNEQYF.